The 14 T cell receptor beta chains below were found in one sample sequenced in a study of blood T cell repertoires in COVID-19. Libraries were prepared by immunoSEQ multiplex PCR; TCRdb keeps only in-frame clonotypes and omits some of them. The repertoire holds roughly 32,000 clones, with 87% as singletons. Sample: peripheral blood. The receptor source for this set is a middle-aged man with active or convalescent COVID-19.

The V gene is TRBV6-2 or TRBV6-3, the J gene TRBJ1-1; D remains unclear. V was cut by 3 bases and J by 1 base, with 6 bases left in between. The germline V gene encodes CDR1 MNHEY and CDR2 SVGEGT. CDR3 size: 13 residues. Written as DNA, the CDR3 is TGTGCCAGCAGTTATAAGAGGAACACTGAAGCTTTCTTT. Translated, it gives CASSYKRNTEAFF.

This chain connects TRBV24-1 to TRBJ2-2, with 12 bases fitting TRBD2. Germline trimming cut 2 bases from V and 6 bases from J; bases unmatched to any gene: 6. Germline V gene data show CDR1 as KGHDR and CDR2 as SFDVKD. CDR3 size: 17 residues. CDR3 sequence reads: CATSDWRLAGVAGELFF. In nucleotides, the CDR3 is TGTGCCACCAGTGATTGGAGACTAGCGGGAGTAGCCGGGGAGCTGTTTTTT.

The chain carries TRBV6-5 and TRBJ2-3; 8 nucleotides agree with TRBD1. The J segment lost 5 bases and the V segment lost 5 bases, leaving 9 bases of the junction unmatched. CDR3 length: 15 residues. Germline V gene lookup returns CDR1 MNHEY and CDR2 SVGAGI. The CDR3 DNA sequence: TGTGCCAGCAGTATACAGGGGGGTTTTGAAGATACGCAGTATTTT. Translated, it gives CASSIQGGFEDTQYF.

V and J are TRBV28 and TRBJ1-3, with D perhaps TRBD1 (5 bases). The V end was cut by 5 bases, the J end by 1 base, with 12 bases between. The germline V gene encodes CDR1 MDHEN and CDR2 SYDVKM. This CDR3 comprises 15 residues. This CDR3 reads CASSPPGLSGNTIYF. DNA for the CDR3: TGTGCCAGCAGTCCCCCGGGACTTTCTGGAAACACCATATATTTT.

V gene TRBV11-2 combines with J gene TRBJ2-1, with 7 bases matching TRBD1. Looked up from germline, CDR1 is SGHAT and CDR2 is FQNNGV. CDR3 length: 16 residues. V dropped 4 bases and J dropped 3; count of bases not matched to a gene: 9. DNA for the CDR3: TGTGCCAGCAGCTCAGTAGGGGCAGGGGGCTACAATGAGCAGTTCTTC. Translation gives CASSSVGAGGYNEQFF.

The chain combines TRBV7-8 with TRBJ2-7; 7 bases align to TRBD1. The CDR3 consists of 16 residues. V was pared by 2 bases and J by 2 bases, with 9 bases of the junction left unmatched. Germline V gene lookup returns CDR1 SGHVS and CDR2 FQNEAQ. The CDR3 DNA is TGTGCCAGCAGCTTAAGACCCGGGACAGCTCCCTACGAGCAGTACTTC. Encoded protein: CASSLRPGTAPYEQYF.

The DNA of the CDR3 is TGTGCCAGCAGCCAATTGACTAGCACAGATACGCAGTATTTT. Protein product: CASSQLTSTDTQYF. This chain uses TRBV3-1 (or the pseudogene TRBV3-2) with TRBJ2-3; no clear D gene. Per germline, CDR1 LGHDT and CDR2 YNNKEL (reference sequence). The CDR3 runs to 14 residues. V was shortened by 2 bases and J by 0 bases, with 6 bases between the two germline ends.

J is TRBJ2-3 and V is TRBV7-8; TRBD2 agrees at 13 bases. CDR3 length: 19 amino acids. CDR1 SGHVS and CDR2 FQNEAQ come from the germline V gene. V was pared by 5 bases and J by 9 bases, with 20 bases of the junction left unmatched. The CDR3 DNA is TGTGCCAGCAGCGAACCCGGGACTAGCGGGATAATATACTACCGAACGCAGTATTTT. This encodes CASSEPGTSGIIYYRTQYF.

The chain links TRBV20-1 to TRBJ2-2, with a weak D call TRBD2 (5 bases). The ends were cut back, 3 bases at V and 5 bases at J, with 10 bases in the middle. From germline, CDR1 is DFQATT and CDR2 SNEGSKA (reference sequence). CDR3 length: 13 residues. CDR3 sequence reads: CSASDRGTGELFF. CDR3 nucleotides: TGCAGTGCTAGTGATCGCGGGACCGGGGAGCTGTTTTTT.

This chain links TRBV29-1 with TRBJ2-1; TRBD1 matches 7 bases. Germline V gives CDR1 SQVTM, CDR2 ANQGSEA. V was clipped by 6 bases and J by 9 bases; unmatched bases: 11. The CDR3 is 13 amino acids. The CDR3 here is CSVQGVPMIEQFF. The CDR3 nucleotides are TGCAGCGTCCAGGGGGTTCCAATGATTGAGCAGTTCTTC.

The chain joins TRBV15 to TRBJ2-1; 9 bases line up with TRBD2. V trimming: 0 bases; J trimming: 7 bases; junction bases outside the gene matches: 10. The CDR3 loop spans 17 amino acids. Germline assignment: CDR1 LNHNV and CDR2 YYDKDF (reference sequence). CDR3 in DNA: TGTGCCACCAGCAGAGATCTGGGTAGCGGGAGAGGAAATGAGCAGTTCTTC. Its translation: CATSRDLGSGRGNEQFF. Using reference TRBV15 and TRBJ2-1 for the parts outside the CDR3, the full variable domain is DAMVIQNPRYQVTQFGKPVTLSCSQTLNHNVMYWYQQKSSQAPKLLFHYYDKDFNNEADTPDNFQSRRPNTSFCFLDIRSPGLGDTAMYLCATSRDLGSGRGNEQFFGPGTRLTVL.

The chain is built from TRBV24-1 and TRBJ1-5; possible D gene TRBD1, 5 bases. The CDR3 sequence is 14 residues long. V was trimmed by 10 bases and J by 0 bases, leaving 12 bases between them. CDR1 and CDR2 (germline): KGHDR, SFDVKD. The CDR3 region has the DNA TGTGCCACAGGGGCCATCGATAGCAATCAGCCCCAGCATTTT. It encodes CATGAIDSNQPQHF.

V usage is TRBV10-3 and J usage is TRBJ1-5, with D tentatively TRBD1 (5 bases). Germline loops: CDR1 ENHRY, CDR2 SYGVKD. Trimming removed 3 bases from V and 4 bases from J, with 13 bases in between. CDR3 length: 15 amino acids. In DNA, the CDR3 is TGTGCCATCAGTGATTTAGCGGGGGGGAATCAGCCCCAGCATTTT. Translating gives CAISDLAGGNQPQHF.

The chain combines TRBV10-3 with TRBJ1-4; a possible D gene is TRBD1 (5 bases). The CDR3 extends over 13 amino acids. V lost 4 bases to trimming and J lost 4 bases, with 7 bases between them. Germline V gene lookup returns CDR1 ENHRY and CDR2 SYGVKD. DNA of the CDR3: TGTGCCATCAGTGGACAGTATAATGAAAAACTGTTTTTT. It codes for CAISGQYNEKLFF.